This T cell receptor beta chain was profiled in a study of blood T cell repertoires in COVID-19. V shed 6 bases and J 0 bases; nucleotides not matched to a gene: 18. The germline CDR1 and CDR2 sequences are MDHEN and SYDVKM. The CDR3 is 21 residues long. This table comes from immunoSEQ multiplex PCR, and its TCRdb copy is limited to in-frame clones, with some not included. The table includes some 210,000 clones, approximately 78% detected once. This clone appeared once. The sample comprised peripheral blood. The TCR was taken from a woman in her 40s with acute or convalescent COVID-19. V usage is TRBV28 and J usage is TRBJ2-3, with 13 bases lining up with TRBD2. The CDR3 DNA reads as TGTGCCAGCAGACCGGTTACTAGCGGGAGGGCCGGAAGATCTAGCACAGATACGCAGTATTTT. The encoded protein is CASRPVTSGRAGRSSTDTQYF.